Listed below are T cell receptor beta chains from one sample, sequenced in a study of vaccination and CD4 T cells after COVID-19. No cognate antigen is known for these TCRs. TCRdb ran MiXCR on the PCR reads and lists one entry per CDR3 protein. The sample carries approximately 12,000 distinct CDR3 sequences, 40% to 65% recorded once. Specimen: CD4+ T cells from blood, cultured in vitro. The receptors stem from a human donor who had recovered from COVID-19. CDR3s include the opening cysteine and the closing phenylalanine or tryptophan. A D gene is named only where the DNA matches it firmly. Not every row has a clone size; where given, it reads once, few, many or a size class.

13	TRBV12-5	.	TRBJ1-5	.	CASASHRDQPQHF	TGTGCTAGTGCCTCTCACCGGGATCAGCCCCAGCATTTT
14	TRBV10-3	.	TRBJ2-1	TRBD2	CATGGLAGHNEQFF	TGTGCCACCGGGGGACTAGCGGGACACAATGAGCAGTTCTTC
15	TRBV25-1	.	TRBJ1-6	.	CASSDSGSYNSPLHF	TGTGCCAGCAGTGACAGTGGCTCCTATAATTCACCCCTCCACTTT
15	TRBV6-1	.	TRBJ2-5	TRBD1	CASRAGQGAKETQYF	TGTGCCAGCAGGGCGGGACAGGGGGCCAAGGAGACCCAGTACTTC
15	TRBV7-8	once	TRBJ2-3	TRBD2	CASSLLAGGTDTQYF	TGTGCCAGCAGCTTGCTAGCGGGGGGCACAGATACGCAGTATTTT
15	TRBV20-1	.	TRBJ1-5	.	CSAVMVNQAGKPQHF	TGCAGTGCTGTGATGGTGAATCAAGCGGGGAAGCCCCAGCATTTT
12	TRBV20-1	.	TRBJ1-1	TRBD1	CSAPDRVFSAFF	TGCAGTGCTCCGGACAGGGTCTTCTCAGCTTTCTTT
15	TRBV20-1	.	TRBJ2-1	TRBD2	CSAIHRTRVLGEQFF	TGCAGTGCTATACATAGGACTAGAGTTTTGGGTGAGCAGTTCTTC
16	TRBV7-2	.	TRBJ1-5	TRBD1	CASSDRDRGLNQPQHF	TGTGCCAGCAGCGATAGAGACAGGGGTCTCAATCAGCCCCAGCATTTT
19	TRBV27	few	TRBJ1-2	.	CASSLSGEGLEVPHYGYTF	TGTGCCAGCAGTTTATCGGGGGAGGGTTTGGAAGTCCCTCACTATGGCTACACCTTC
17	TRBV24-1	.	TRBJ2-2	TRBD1	CATSDGTGGLQGGELFF	TGTGCCACCAGTGACGGGACAGGGGGCCTCCAAGGCGGGGAGCTGTTTTTT
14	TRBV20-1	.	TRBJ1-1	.	CSARDPRENTEAFF	TGCAGTGCTAGAGACCCCCGGGAAAACACTGAAGCTTTCTTT
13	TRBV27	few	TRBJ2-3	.	CASSLFGVDTQYF	TGTGCCAGCAGTTTATTTGGTGTAGATACGCAGTATTTT
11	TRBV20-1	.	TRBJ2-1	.	CSARHGTEQFF	TGCAGTGCTAGGCACGGAACTGAGCAGTTCTTC
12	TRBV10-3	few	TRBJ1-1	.	CAISESGEMAFF	TGTGCCATCAGTGAGTCGGGGGAGATGGCTTTCTTT
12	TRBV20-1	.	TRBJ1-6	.	CSARQGGSPLHF	TGCAGTGCTAGACAGGGAGGTTCACCCCTCCACTTT
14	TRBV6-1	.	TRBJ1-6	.	CASSEAGGNSPLHF	TGTGCCAGCAGTGAGGCAGGTGGTAATTCACCCCTCCACTTT
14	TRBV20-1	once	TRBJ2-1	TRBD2	CSATTSGAYNEQFF	TGCAGTGCTACAACTAGCGGGGCCTACAATGAGCAGTTCTTC
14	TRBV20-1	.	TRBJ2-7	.	CSARVDTRTYEQYF	TGCAGTGCTAGGGTTGACACGCGGACCTACGAGCAGTACTTC
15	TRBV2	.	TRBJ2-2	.	CASSVFRESTGELFF	TGTGCCAGCAGTGTCTTCCGGGAGAGCACCGGGGAGCTGTTTTTT
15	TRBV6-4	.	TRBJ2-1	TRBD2	CASSVREGRMDEQFF	TGTGCCAGCAGTGTGCGGGAGGGCAGAATGGATGAGCAGTTCTTC
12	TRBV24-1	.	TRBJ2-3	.	CATSEQGYTQYF	TGTGCCACCAGTGAACAGGGTTATACGCAGTATTTT
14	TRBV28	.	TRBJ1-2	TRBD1	CASSLLGTGNGYTF	TGTGCCAGCAGTTTACTAGGGACAGGGAATGGCTACACCTTC
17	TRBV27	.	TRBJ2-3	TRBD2	CASSLYYGGRGTDTQYF	TGTGCCAGCAGTTTATATTACGGCGGGAGAGGCACAGATACGCAGTATTTT
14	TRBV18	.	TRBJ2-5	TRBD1	CASSLGQGQETQYF	TGTGCCAGCTCACTTGGACAGGGGCAAGAGACCCAGTACTTC
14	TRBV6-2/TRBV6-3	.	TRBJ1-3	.	CASSYGRSGNTIYF	TGTGCCAGCAGTTACGGGCGCTCTGGAAACACCATATATTTT
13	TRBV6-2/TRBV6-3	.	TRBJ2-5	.	CALGEGAEETQYF	TGTGCCCTTGGGGAGGGGGCCGAAGAGACCCAGTACTTC
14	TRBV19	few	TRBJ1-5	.	CASSAQGRHQPQHF	TGTGCCAGTAGTGCACAGGGTAGGCATCAGCCCCAGCATTTT
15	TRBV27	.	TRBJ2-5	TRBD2	CASSLAGAFQETQYF	TGTGCCAGCAGTTTAGCGGGAGCGTTCCAAGAGACCCAGTACTTC
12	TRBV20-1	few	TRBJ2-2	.	CSARLFAGELFF	TGCAGTGCTAGACTATTTGCCGGGGAGCTGTTTTTT